These T cell receptor beta chains were read from a single sample in a study of T-cell reconstitution after alpha-beta-depleted transplantation in children. Via MiXCR, TCRdb re-called the PCR reads, giving one row per CDR3 protein. The data contain tens of thousands of distinct CDR3 sequences, just under 5% of them seen just once; the ten biggest clones take up around 18%. The source material was PBMCs, mostly from graft donor cells, sampled 180 days after TCRalphabeta/CD19-depleted stem cell transplant. These TCRs come from a boy under three years old who had a stem cell transplant for acute myeloid leukemia, so the T cells may come from the graft donor. CDR3s include the opening cysteine and the closing phenylalanine or tryptophan. D genes are given only for firm matches. The size of a clone is reported for some rows only, either as once, few or many, or as a class for expanded clones.

d_gene	v_gene	abundance	j_gene	CDR3nt	CDR3aa
TRBD2	TRBV4-3	many	TRBJ2-3	TGCGCCAGCAGCCAAGTCCCCCTAGCGGGGGGGCCAAATACGCAGTATTTT	CASSQVPLAGGPNTQYF
-	TRBV3-1	many	TRBJ2-2	TGTGCCAGCAGCCAGCGAGGGGCTAGCACCGGGGAGCTGTTTTTT	CASSQRGASTGELFF
TRBD1	TRBV12-3/TRBV12-4	many	TRBJ2-1	TGTGCCAGCATAAGGACAGGGATCACGAATGAGCAGTTCTTC	CASIRTGITNEQFF
TRBD1	TRBV5-1	many	TRBJ2-7	TGCGCCAGCAGCCCCAGGGACAGGAGCTTTTCCTACGAGCAGTACTTC	CASSPRDRSFSYEQYF
-	TRBV19	many	TRBJ1-4	TGTGCCAGTAGTCCACGACAGTCAACTAATGAAAAACTGTTTTTT	CASSPRQSTNEKLFF
-	TRBV20-1	many	TRBJ1-1	TGCAGTGCTAGAGAGGACCCTCTCCTAACGGCTTTCTTT	CSAREDPLLTAFF
TRBD1	TRBV29-1	many	TRBJ1-2	TGCAGCGTTGCCCCCAATACAGGGGCATATGGCTACACCTTC	CSVAPNTGAYGYTF
-	TRBV6-5	many	TRBJ1-2	TGTGCCAGCAGTTTATACCGGGTCTTCCCACTCGCCTACACCTTC	CASSLYRVFPLAYTF
TRBD1	TRBV3-1	once	TRBJ2-7	TGTGCCACCTCCCCCCGACCGCCGAAGACAGGGACGGTCTACGAGCAGTACTTC	CATSPRPPKTGTVYEQYF
-	TRBV2	many	TRBJ1-5	TGTGCCAGCAGCGGATCTCACAGGGTCAATAGCAATCAGCCCCAGCATTTT	CASSGSHRVNSNQPQHF
-	TRBV30	many	TRBJ2-7	TGTGCCTGGAGTAGTGGGGGCTCCTACGAGCAGTACTTC	CAWSSGGSYEQYF
TRBD1	TRBV5-1	-	TRBJ1-5	TGCGCCAGCAGCTTGGGACAGGGGGCCGGTCAGCCCCAGCATTTT	CASSLGQGAGQPQHF
-	TRBV12-3/TRBV12-4	-	TRBJ2-1	TGTGCCAGCAGTTTAAAGGGGGGGATATACAATGAGCAGTTCTTC	CASSLKGGIYNEQFF
TRBD1	TRBV24-1	many	TRBJ2-1	TGTGCCACCAGTGATCCTGACAGGGGTCACAATGAGCAGTTCTTC	CATSDPDRGHNEQFF
-	TRBV5-8	many	TRBJ1-1	TGTGCCAGCAGCTTCGACGTCAACACTGAAGCTTTCTTT	CASSFDVNTEAFF
-	TRBV28	many	TRBJ2-3	TGTGCCAGCAGTTTAGTCGCGACAGATACGCAGTATTTT	CASSLVATDTQYF
TRBD2	TRBV20-1	many	TRBJ2-3	TGCAGTGCTAGAGATGCTAGCGGGGTCACGCAGTATTTT	CSARDASGVTQYF
-	TRBV7-8	many	TRBJ1-6	TGTGCCAGCAGCTTAGCGGGAGACAGAGGGCTATCACCCCTCCACTTT	CASSLAGDRGLSPLHF
-	TRBV4-3	many	TRBJ2-7	TGCGCCAGCAGCCAAGTCAGGGACCCTTCCTACGAGCAGTACTTC	CASSQVRDPSYEQYF
TRBD1	TRBV4-3	many	TRBJ2-2	TGCGCCAGCAGCCGACAGGGGATCACCGGGGAGCTGTTTTTT	CASSRQGITGELFF
-	TRBV12-3/TRBV12-4	many	TRBJ2-4	TGTGCCAGCAGTTTAGGAGGAGATGGAAACATTCAGTACTTC	CASSLGGDGNIQYF
TRBD1	TRBV10-3	many	TRBJ2-7	TGTGCCACCCAAGAACCCCCGGGACAGTCCTCCTACGAGCAGTACTTC	CATQEPPGQSSYEQYF
-	TRBV12-3/TRBV12-4	many	TRBJ2-5	TGTGCCAGCAGTTCCTCTGTCCTTGGTAGCGAGGAGACCCAGTACTTC	CASSSSVLGSEETQYF
-	TRBV4-1	many	TRBJ1-1	TGCGCCAGCAGCCGGGTGGGGCCTGACACTGAAGCTTTCTTT	CASSRVGPDTEAFF
-	TRBV30	few	TRBJ2-2	TGTGCCTGGGGGGGGAGACTCTTCACCGGGGAGCTGTTTTTT	CAWGGRLFTGELFF
TRBD2	TRBV3-1	many	TRBJ2-3	TGTGCCAGCAGCCAAGAGCCCACCTTGAGCGGGGGCCCGTGGGGGCCGCAGTATTTT	CASSQEPTLSGGPWGPQYF
-	TRBV7-9	many	TRBJ2-1	TGTGCCAGCAGCTTAGATCTCAATGAGCAGTTCTTC	CASSLDLNEQFF
-	TRBV28	many	TRBJ1-4	TGTGCCAGCACTGCCAGTTTGGGTAACTCTAATGAAAAACTGTTTTTT	CASTASLGNSNEKLFF